Following are 25 T cell receptor beta chains from one sample sequenced in a study of T cell responses to AZD1222 COVID-19 vaccine. Assay: immunoSEQ multiplex PCR; the TCRdb copy retains only in-frame clones and omits some. The data contain some 90,000 clones, 70% to 90% of them singletons. The sequencing here drew on peripheral blood, taken on day 0 of AZD1222 vaccination. All receptors derive from an adult in good health.

This chain joins TRBV19 and TRBJ2-1, with TRBD2 identical over 7 bases. Per germline, CDR1 LNHDA and CDR2 SQIVND (reference sequence). The CDR3 loop spans 15 amino acids. Losses at the gene ends were 7 bases for V and 3 bases for J; bases not matched to a gene: 9. CDR3 DNA: TGTGCCAGTATCCGTGTTGCGGGGGACTACAATGAGCAGTTCTTC. Its protein is CASIRVAGDYNEQFF.

For the CDR3, the DNA is TGTGCCAGCTCACCCCCGGGTAGCCGAGAGACCCAGTACTTC. This encodes CASSPPGSRETQYF. The V and J genes are TRBV18 and TRBJ2-5; unclear D gene. Trimming stripped 3 bases from V and 4 bases from J, with 12 bases between. CDR1 and CDR2 (germline): KGHSH, LQKENI. The CDR3 has 14 residues.

V is TRBV7-2 and J is TRBJ1-2; TRBD1 might be the D (5 bases). Germline CDR1 SGHTA, CDR2 FQGNSA. This CDR3 spans 15 amino acids. V dropped 2 bases and J dropped 2 bases, with 12 bases sitting between them. CDR3 coding DNA: TGTGCCAGCAGCTTATTTGACAGTACGAACTATGGCTACACCTTC. It codes for CASSLFDSTNYGYTF.

This chain links TRBV9 with TRBJ2-1; no reliable D call. CDR1 and CDR2 from the germline V gene are SGDLS and YYNGEE. Between the trimmed V and J ends, which lost 4 bases and 0 bases, there was a span of 11 bases. The CDR3 length is 15 residues. CDR3 region: CASSTDQSSYNEQFF. CDR3 in DNA: TGTGCCAGCAGCACGGACCAGAGCTCCTACAATGAGCAGTTCTTC.

The chain has TRBV28 and TRBJ2-3; D ambiguous. The V end was cut by 2 bases, the J end by 0 bases, with 9 bases between. This CDR3 has 15 amino acids. Germline V gives CDR1 MDHEN, CDR2 SYDVKM. The CDR3 nucleotides read TGTGCCAGCAGTTTAGAGGTACCTAGCACAGATACGCAGTATTTT. Translation: CASSLEVPSTDTQYF.

The chain recombines TRBV27 with TRBJ2-5; unclear D gene. CDR1 and CDR2 (germline): MNHEY, SMNVEV (reference sequence). CDR3 length: 13 residues. Trimming removed 2 bases from V and 5 bases from J, with 9 bases in between. The CDR3 sequence is CASSLVGRETQYF. The CDR3 coding sequence is TGTGCCAGCAGTTTAGTGGGCCGGGAGACCCAGTACTTC.

This sequence joins TRBV2 and TRBJ1-5; 7 nucleotides agree with TRBD1. V trimming: 2 bases; J trimming: 3 bases; junction bases outside the gene matches: 4. In germline, CDR1 is SNHLY, CDR2 FYNNEI. This CDR3 has 15 amino acids. CDR3 sequence: CASSENRGINQPQHF. In nucleotides, the CDR3 is TGTGCCAGCAGTGAAAACAGGGGAATCAATCAGCCCCAGCATTTT.

The V call is TRBV28, the J call TRBJ1-2; tentatively, D is TRBD1 (5 bases). The CDR3 runs 14 residues. The germline V and J ends were trimmed by 3 bases and 4 bases, with 12 bases remaining between them. CDR1 MDHEN and CDR2 SYDVKM come from the germline V gene. CDR3 amino acids: CASSFYTGTYGYTF. The CDR3, as DNA: TGTGCCAGCAGTTTTTACACAGGAACCTATGGCTACACCTTC.

The chain is built from TRBV5-4 and TRBJ2-7; D might be TRBD1 or TRBD2, each matching 5 bases. Germline V gives CDR1 SGHNT, CDR2 YYREEE (reference sequence). The ends were cut back, 2 bases at V and 5 bases at J, with 11 bases in the middle. The CDR3 is 13 residues long. CDR3 residues: CASSLNPGHEQYF. The CDR3 DNA follows: TGTGCCAGCAGCTTAAACCCGGGGCACGAGCAGTACTTC.

This chain connects TRBV5-6 to TRBJ1-2; D is possibly TRBD1 (6 bases). Germline loops: CDR1 SGHDT, CDR2 YYEEEE. V was clipped by 0 bases and J by 4 bases, with 16 bases between them. This CDR3 has 16 residues. CDR3 bases: TGTGCCAGCAGCTTGGCCCACCAACAGGGCTTCTATGGCTACACCTTC. This translates into CASSLAHQQGFYGYTF. Supplemented by reference TRBV5-6 and TRBJ1-2, the full variable domain reads DAGVTQSPTHLIKTRGQQVTLRCSPKSGHDTVSWYQQALGQGPQFIFQYYEEEERQRGNFPDRFSGHQFPNYSSELNVNALLLGDSALYLCASSLAHQQGFYGYTFGSGTRLTVV.

The V and J genes are TRBV19 and TRBJ2-5; D not certain. This CDR3 is built from 12 residues. CDR1 LNHDA and CDR2 SQIVND come from the germline V gene (reference sequence). CDR3 sequence: CAPFLFDETQYF. The DNA of the CDR3 is TGTGCTCCCTTCTTATTCGACGAGACCCAGTACTTC.

This clone was picked up one time. The chain links TRBV11-2 to TRBJ1-4; a possible D gene is TRBD1 (5 bases). V gave up 1 base and J gave up 7 bases, with 10 bases separating them. The CDR3 is 14 amino acids. The germline V gene has CDR1 SGHAT and CDR2 FQNNGV. The CDR3 DNA reads as TGTGCCAGCAGCTTAGTGGGGCTTGGTGAAAAACTGTTTTTT. Protein sequence: CASSLVGLGEKLFF.

A word on this clone: The germline gene is not matched at one end of the junction; a read error may be the cause. The V gene is TRBV27, the J gene TRBJ2-1, with D uncertain. The germline V gene encodes CDR1 MNHEY and CDR2 SMNVEV (reference sequence). The CDR3 has 14 residues. This chain's CDR3 is CASSLASGPLEPFF. The CDR3 DNA reads TGTGCCAGCAGTTTAGCCTCTGGGCCCCTGGAGCCGTTCTTC.

V and J are TRBV7-3 and TRBJ2-2; 10 positions match TRBD2. Trimming took 5 bases from V and 6 from J; bases not matched to a gene: 12. There are 17 residues in the CDR3. Germline lookup yields CDR1 SGHTA and CDR2 FQGTGA. The CDR3: CASSRLGLAVHPGELFF. CDR3 nucleotides: TGTGCCAGCAGCCGACTAGGACTAGCGGTCCACCCCGGGGAGCTGTTTTTT.

The rearrangement uses TRBV18 and TRBJ2-7, with TRBD1 identical over 7 bases. CDR1 and CDR2 from the germline V gene are KGHSH and LQKENI. Losses at the gene ends were 0 bases for V and 0 bases for J; bases not matched to a gene: 5. The CDR3 is 16 residues long. The CDR3 DNA follows: TGTGCCAGCTCACCACCCGGTACAGGGGTCTCCTACGAGCAGTACTTC. Its translation is CASSPPGTGVSYEQYF. Full variable domain (remainder filled in from reference TRBV18 and TRBJ2-7): NAGVMQNPRHLVRRRGQEARLRCSPMKGHSHVYWYRQLPEEGLKFMVYLQKENIIDESGMPKERFSAEFPKEGPSILRIQQVVRGDSAAYFCASSPPGTGVSYEQYFGPGTRLTVT.

This chain joins TRBV4-3 and TRBJ2-3; 11 nucleotides align to TRBD1. The junction had 1 base not matched to a gene; V was cut back by 4 bases and J by 4 bases. The V gene's germline CDR1 is LGHNA and CDR2 YSLEER. The CDR3 length is 14 residues. The CDR3 loop is CASSPGQGADTQYF. DNA for the CDR3: TGCGCCAGCAGCCCGGGACAGGGGGCAGATACGCAGTATTTT.

The V gene is TRBV7-3, the J gene TRBJ2-5; 12 bases match TRBD2. Germline V gene sequence: CDR1 SGHTA, CDR2 FQGTGA. The V gene end was trimmed by 2 bases and the J gene end by 4 bases; junction bases not matched to a gene: 2. The CDR3 runs to 15 residues. This chain's CDR3 is CASSLGLAGRETQYF. DNA for the CDR3: TGTGCCAGCAGCTTAGGACTAGCGGGGAGAGAGACCCAGTACTTC.

V gene TRBV9 combines with J gene TRBJ2-1; TRBD2 agrees at 12 bases. CDR3 size: 17 residues. Trimming took 4 bases from V and 8 from J; bases not matched to a gene: 13. Germline values: CDR1 SGDLS, CDR2 YYNGEE. The CDR3 coding sequence is TGTGCCAGCAGCCCTGTAACTAAGACTAGCGGGGGCTATGAGCAGTTCTTC. Encoded protein: CASSPVTKTSGGYEQFF.

The chain carries TRBV4-3 and TRBJ2-1; TRBD2 matches 9 bases. The CDR3 length is 17 residues. V dropped 3 bases and J dropped 3; count of bases not matched to a gene: 9. From germline, CDR1 is LGHNA and CDR2 YSLEER. CDR3 DNA: TGCGCCAGCAGCCAGCCCACACAGCGGGGGGTCTACAATGAGCAGTTCTTC. Its translation is CASSQPTQRGVYNEQFF.

The genes are TRBV7-9 and TRBJ2-3, with D uncertain. The V end was cut by 1 base, the J end by 3 bases, with 17 bases between. The CDR3 length is 17 residues. The germline V gene has CDR1 SEHNR and CDR2 FQNEAQ (reference sequence). The CDR3: CASSLDPRTDRTDTQYF. CDR3 sequence (DNA): TGTGCCAGCAGCTTAGATCCCCGGACCGACCGTACAGATACGCAGTATTTT.

V and J are TRBV15 and TRBJ1-3; the D is unclear. V shed 5 bases and J shed 7 bases, with 12 bases lying between them. Germline values: CDR1 LNHNV, CDR2 YYDKDF (reference sequence). The CDR3 consists of 13 residues. CDR3 in DNA: TGTGCCACCAGCCCCGGGTCCAGGAACACCATATATTTT. Protein product: CATSPGSRNTIYF.

The chain employs TRBV29-1 and TRBJ2-7; unclear D gene. CDR1 and CDR2 (germline): SQVTM, ANQGSEA. V lost 4 bases to trimming and J lost 1 base, with 5 bases between them. The CDR3 extends over 11 amino acids. This CDR3 is CSVGSSYEQYF. The CDR3 bases are TGCAGCGTTGGGAGTTCCTACGAGCAGTACTTC.

This chain links TRBV7-3 with TRBJ2-3; no clear D. The CDR3 covers 15 residues. With 3 bases removed from V and 0 bases from J, the gap between germline ends came to 10 bases. Germline V gene sequence: CDR1 SGHTA, CDR2 FQGTGA. The CDR3 loop is CASSFRGSSTDTQYF. The DNA for the CDR3 is TGTGCCAGCAGCTTTCGAGGATCTAGCACAGATACGCAGTATTTT.

The chain combines TRBV28 with TRBJ2-2; 8 nucleotides agree with TRBD2. Germline trimming cut 6 bases from V and 1 base from J; bases unmatched to any gene: 4. There are 15 residues in the CDR3. Germline V gene sequence: CDR1 MDHEN, CDR2 SYDVKM. The CDR3 here is CASRPGGGNTGELFF. Here the CDR3 DNA reads TGTGCCAGCAGGCCGGGAGGGGGGAACACCGGGGAGCTGTTTTTT.

The CDR3 DNA is TGCGCCAGCAGCCTCGGGACACACGCTTCACCCCTCCACTTT. Translating it yields CASSLGTHASPLHF. This rearrangement joins TRBV5-1 to TRBJ1-6; possible D gene TRBD1, 6 bases. The germline gives CDR1 SGHRS, CDR2 YFSETQ. V was cut by 4 bases and J by 9 bases, with 14 bases left in between. CDR3 length: 14 residues. Full variable domain (missing parts from reference TRBV5-1 and TRBJ1-6): KAGVTQTPRYLIKTRGQQVTLSCSPISGHRSVSWYQQTPGQGLQFLFEYFSETQRNKGNFPGRFSGRQFSNSRSEMNVSTLELGDSALYLCASSLGTHASPLHFGNGTRLTVT.